The 2 T cell receptor beta chains below all came from one sample that was sequenced in a study of human T cells and chemical hapten exposure. Time point in this sample: pre-sensitization, week 0. Treatment denoted: therapeutic diphenylcyclopropenone sensitization with weekly scalp DPC. TCRdb reanalysed the RACE reads using MiXCR and keeps one entry per CDR3 protein. The sample contains around 330,000 distinct CDR3 sequences, 5% to 6.5% of which appear only once. The sample consisted of whole blood, taken in connection with sensitization to the hapten diphenylcyclopropenone (DPC). All receptors derive from a woman between 18 and 29 years old with alopecia areata. Some clones in this sample may be carry-over from other donors' samples.

This rearrangement joins TRBV20-1 to TRBJ1-5; D may be TRBD1 (5 bases). This CDR3 is 14 amino acids long. V was trimmed by 3 bases and J by 6 bases, leaving 15 bases between them. From germline, CDR1 is DFQATT and CDR2 SNEGSKA (reference sequence). The CDR3 DNA reads TGCAGTGCTAGGGTCGACAGTGCAGGTCAGCCCCAGCATTTT. Translation gives CSARVDSAGQPQHF.

The V gene is TRBV18, the J gene TRBJ1-1; the D is unclear. This CDR3 is 12 amino acids long. The V end was cut by 2 bases, the J end by 4 bases, with 5 bases between. CDR1 and CDR2 from the germline V gene are KGHSH and LQKENI. In DNA, the CDR3 is TGTGCCAGCTCACCAAAGGGCACTGAAGCTTTCTTT. This translates into CASSPKGTEAFF.